A single T cell receptor beta chain is shown here with its context. This entry belongs to a study of T cell responses to AZD1222 COVID-19 vaccine. Between the trimmed V and J ends, which lost 4 bases and 0 bases, there was a span of 7 bases. This CDR3 has 14 residues. CDR1 and CDR2 from the germline V gene are SGHDT and YYEEEE. Here immunoSEQ multiplex PCR was the method, and the copy in TCRdb shows in-frame clones only, minus some. Here the sample spans roughly 120,000 clones, approximately 94% being singletons. This rearrangement joins TRBV5-6 to TRBJ1-4; no reliable D call. The sample here was peripheral blood, taken 28 days after the second AZD1222 dose. This clonotype was obtained from an adult who received the AZD1222 COVID-19 vaccine. CDR3 sequence reads: CASSEIATNEKLFF. The CDR3 DNA reads as TGTGCCAGCAGCGAGATTGCAACTAATGAAAAACTGTTTTTT.